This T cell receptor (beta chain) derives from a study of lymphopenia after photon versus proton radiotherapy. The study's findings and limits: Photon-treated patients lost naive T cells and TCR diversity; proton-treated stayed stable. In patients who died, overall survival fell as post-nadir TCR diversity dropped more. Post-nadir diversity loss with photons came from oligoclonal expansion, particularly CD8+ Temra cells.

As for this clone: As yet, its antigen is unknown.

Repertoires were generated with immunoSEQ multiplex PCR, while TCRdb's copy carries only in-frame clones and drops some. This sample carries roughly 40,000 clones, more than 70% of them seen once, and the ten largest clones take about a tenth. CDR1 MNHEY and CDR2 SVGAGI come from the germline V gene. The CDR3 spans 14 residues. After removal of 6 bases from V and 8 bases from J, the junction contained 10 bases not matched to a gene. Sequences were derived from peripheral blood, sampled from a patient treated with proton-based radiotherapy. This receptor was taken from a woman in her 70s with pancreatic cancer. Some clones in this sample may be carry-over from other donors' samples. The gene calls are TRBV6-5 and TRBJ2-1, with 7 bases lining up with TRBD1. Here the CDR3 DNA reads TGTGCCAGCAGACCCTCTGACAGGGACCATGAGCAGTTCTTC. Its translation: CASRPSDRDHEQFF.